Included here is one TCR beta chain sequence, with context. Its antigen is currently not known. The record has no base qualities; no much larger clone is one base away. Patients with autoimmune disease history or receiving systemic immunosuppression were excluded from the trial. In every dose cohort, peripheral blood was drawn for TCR sequencing at baseline, cycle 4 day 1, and cycle 7 day 1. The samples were drawn from a first-in-human, open-label, multicenter phase I dose-escalation trial of ivuxolimab. The trial enrolled adults with locally advanced or metastatic head and neck squamous cell, hepatocellular, melanoma or renal cell carcinoma. Before TCR sequencing, CD4+ and CD8+ T cells were separately sorted from peripheral blood. Genomic DNA was isolated from the sorted cells so that the TCRbeta CDR3 region could be sequenced. The immunoSEQ Assay was used to sequence the TCRbeta CDR3 regions. TCRdb re-hosts the immuneACCESS table, in-frame sequences only. Its copies lack some clones; in the studies checked, an unresolved V gene accounts for under half of them, and the cause for the rest is not known. A total of around 67,000 clones appear in this sample, around 83% of them only once. The ten largest clonotypes hold 0.6% to 0.9% of the sample.

This entry comes from a study of OX40 agonist ivuxolimab in advanced cancers. Study-level background: The costimulatory receptor OX40 (CD134) was targeted by ivuxolimab, a fully human IgG2 agonistic monoclonal antibody. Intravenous ivuxolimab was administered to patients every 2 weeks at six dose levels: 0.01, 0.1, 0.3, 1.5, 3 and 10 mg/kg. Of the roughly 54 patients in dose escalation, some 20 had hepatocellular carcinoma, around 15 had melanoma, 9 had renal cell carcinoma and 9 had head and neck cancer. In the dose-escalation cohort, approximately 80% of patients were male, and the mean age was around 60 years with a range of about 20 to 79. Prior anti-PD-1, anti-PD-L1 or anti-CTLA-4 therapy was permitted, and about 40% of dose-escalation patients had received checkpoint inhibitors. Partial responses occurred in three dose-escalation patients, of whom one had hepatocellular carcinoma and two had cutaneous melanoma. Peripheral TCRbeta sequencing was intended to test whether TCR sequence diversity was altered and clonal T-cell expansion was caused by ivuxolimab. The paper describes the monotherapy dose-escalation part (N ≈ 52 patients) of the phase I trial of ivuxolimab.

Paper-wide results and their limitations: In the 0.1-3.0 mg/kg groups, partial responders were among the patients with the lowest normalized peripheral clonal expansion, particularly in CD8+ T cells. After ivuxolimab, more expanded clones were found on average in CD8+ T cells than in CD4+ T cells. Which antigens the clonally expanded peripheral T cells were specific for was not determined. Clonal expansion of both CD4+ and CD8+ blood T cells was observed from baseline to week 6 at doses 0.1 to 3.0 mg/kg. Low levels of normalized T-cell clonal expansion were also shown by some nonresponding patients.

Here V drops 4 bases and J drops 6 bases, and the junction holds 9 bases not matched to any gene. Based on the germline V gene, the CDR1 and CDR2 sequences are SGDLS and YYNGEE. Inclusive of the bounding cysteine and phenylalanine, the CDR3 is 17 residues long. Of the read, only the CDR3 DNA is kept; its 51 bases are in frame from base 1. The sample consisted of CD4+ or CD8+ T cells sorted from blood, taken in a trial of the OX40 agonist ivuxolimab. The chain links TRBV9 with TRBJ2-1; the central 14 bases match TRBD2. The TCR was taken from an adult with an advanced solid tumor such as melanoma, head and neck, liver or kidney cancer. For the CDR3, the sequence is CASSSEGLAGVGNEQFF. The nucleotides are TGTGCCAGCAGCTCAGAGGGACTAGCGGGAGTGGGCAATGAGCAGTTCTTC.